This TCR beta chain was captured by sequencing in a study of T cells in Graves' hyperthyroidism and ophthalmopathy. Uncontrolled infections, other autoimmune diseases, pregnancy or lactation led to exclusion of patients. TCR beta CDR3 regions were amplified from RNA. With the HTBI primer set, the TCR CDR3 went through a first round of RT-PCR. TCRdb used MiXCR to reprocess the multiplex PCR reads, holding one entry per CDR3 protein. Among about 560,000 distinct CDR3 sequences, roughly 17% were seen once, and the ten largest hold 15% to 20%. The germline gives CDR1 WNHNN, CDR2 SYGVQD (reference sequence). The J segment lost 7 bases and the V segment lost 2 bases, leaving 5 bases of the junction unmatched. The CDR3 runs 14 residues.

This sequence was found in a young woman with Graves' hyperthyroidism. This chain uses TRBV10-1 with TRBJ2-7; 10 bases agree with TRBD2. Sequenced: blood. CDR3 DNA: TGCGCCAGCAGTGAGCTAGCGGGAGAGGGAGAGCAGTACTTC. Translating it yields CASSELAGEGEQYF.